The rows below give T cell receptor beta chains drawn from one sample of a study of blood T cell repertoires in COVID-19. The data were produced by immunoSEQ multiplex PCR, yet TCRdb's version contains in-frame clones alone and is incomplete. In the table there are about 200,000 clones, 85% to 90% of which are singletons. The sample taken for sequencing was peripheral blood. These TCRs come from a middle-aged man with active or convalescent COVID-19. Both conserved end residues are part of each CDR3.

v_gene	j_gene	CDR3aa
TRBV11-3	TRBJ1-1	CASSPGGRDTEAFF
TRBV7-9	TRBJ2-3	CASSPPGGAAQYF
TRBV18	TRBJ1-3	CASSPPARAGNTIYF
TRBV30	TRBJ1-6	CAWAGRPGNSPLHF
TRBV7-2	TRBJ1-1	CASSYQAMNTEAFF
TRBV6-1	TRBJ1-2	CASSVGHQKINYGYTF
TRBV6-2/TRBV6-3	TRBJ2-2	CASSQTSGTGDTGELFF
TRBV7-2	TRBJ2-3	CASSLISGRADTDTQYF
TRBV10-3	TRBJ2-7	CAISESGGAAEQYF
TRBV6-5	TRBJ2-1	CASSPLDRGHEQFF
TRBV10-3	TRBJ2-2	CALRDRGAGELFF
TRBV5-6	TRBJ1-3	CASSEEASGNTIYF
TRBV11-3	TRBJ2-2	CASSSRGGTGELFF
TRBV3-1/TRBV3-2	TRBJ2-7	CASSHSYEQYF
TRBV28	TRBJ2-7	CASPGGYEQYF
TRBV6-4	TRBJ1-1	CASSDSSGTSTEAFF
TRBV5-6	TRBJ2-1	CASSWGQPNEQFF
TRBV6-5	TRBJ1-2	CASTGGVGYGYTF
TRBV6-6	TRBJ1-6	CASSRPGISPLHF
TRBV7-8	TRBJ1-1	CASSARQGKNTEAFF
TRBV18	TRBJ2-7	CASSPPELAGGRRYF
TRBV7-7	TRBJ2-2	CASSPVERGAFVGELFF
TRBV28	TRBJ1-2	CATQGEDYGYTF
TRBV5-1	TRBJ1-5	CASSAVPGSNQPQHF